This T cell receptor beta chain originates from a study of identical twins. Germline V gene sequence: CDR1 SGHRS, CDR2 YFSETQ. V gave up 4 bases and J gave up 4 bases, with 11 bases separating them. The CDR3 sequence is 14 residues long. Overall study findings and caveats: Reduced insertions were recorded for abundant cord blood beta clonotypes, with no such pattern in memory repertoires.

There were only healthy Caucasians among the donors. This clonotype was recorded a few times. Antigen specificity is unknown. One entry per CDR3 protein, called by TCRdb with MiXCR from the 5' RACE reads. The sample consists of around 490,000 distinct CDR3 sequences, nearly 15% of them appearing once. The same data also went into a second study, on yellow fever vaccine responses in identical twins.

The gene calls are TRBV5-1 and TRBJ2-2; TRBD1 or TRBD2 may be the D gene (5 bases each). This TCR was sampled from a woman aged 18-29 years in good health. Sequencing was done on a sample of CD4+ T cells sorted from blood. In nucleotides, the CDR3 is TGCGCCAGCAGCCGGGACGGTGGCACCGGGGAGCTGTTTTTT. The encoded protein is CASSRDGGTGELFF.